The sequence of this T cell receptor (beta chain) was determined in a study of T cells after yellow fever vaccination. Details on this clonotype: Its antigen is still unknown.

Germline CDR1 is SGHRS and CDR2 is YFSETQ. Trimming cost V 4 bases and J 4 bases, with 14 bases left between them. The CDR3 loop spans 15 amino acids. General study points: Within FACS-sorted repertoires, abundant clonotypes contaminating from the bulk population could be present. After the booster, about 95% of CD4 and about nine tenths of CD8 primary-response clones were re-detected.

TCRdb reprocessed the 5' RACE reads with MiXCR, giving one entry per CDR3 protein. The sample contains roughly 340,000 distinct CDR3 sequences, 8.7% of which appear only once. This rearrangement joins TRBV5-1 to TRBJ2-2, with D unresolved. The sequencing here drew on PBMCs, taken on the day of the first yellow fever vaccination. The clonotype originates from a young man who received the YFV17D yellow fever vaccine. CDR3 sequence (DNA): TGCGCCAGCAGCGCCCAACCCCTGGGCACCGGGGAGCTGTTTTTT. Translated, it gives CASSAQPLGTGELFF.